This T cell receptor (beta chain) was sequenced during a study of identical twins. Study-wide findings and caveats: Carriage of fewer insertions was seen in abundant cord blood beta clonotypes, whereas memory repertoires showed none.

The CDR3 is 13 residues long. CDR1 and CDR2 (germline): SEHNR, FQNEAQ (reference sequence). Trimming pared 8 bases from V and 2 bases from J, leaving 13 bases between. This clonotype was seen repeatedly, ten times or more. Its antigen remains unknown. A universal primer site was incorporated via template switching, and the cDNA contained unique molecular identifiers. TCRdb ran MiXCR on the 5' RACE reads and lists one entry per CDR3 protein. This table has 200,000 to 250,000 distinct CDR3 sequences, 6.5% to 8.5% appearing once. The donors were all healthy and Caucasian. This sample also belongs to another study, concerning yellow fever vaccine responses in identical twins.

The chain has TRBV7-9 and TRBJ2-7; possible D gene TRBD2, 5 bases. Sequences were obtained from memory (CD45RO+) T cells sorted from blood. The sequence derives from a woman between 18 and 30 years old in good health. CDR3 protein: CASSSGITYEQYF. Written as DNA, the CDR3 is TGTGCCAGCTCCTCGGGGATAACCTACGAGCAGTACTTC. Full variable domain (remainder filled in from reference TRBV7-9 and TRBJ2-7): DTGVSQNPRHKITKRGQNVTFRCDPISEHNRLYWYRQTLGQGPEFLTYFQNEAQLEKSRLLSDRFSAERPKGSFSTLEIQRTEQGDSAMYLCASSSGITYEQYFGPGTRLTVT.